Listed below are T cell receptor beta chains from one sample, sequenced in a study of cytomegalovirus exposure and HLA in healthy donors. The data were produced by immunoSEQ multiplex PCR, yet TCRdb's version contains in-frame clones alone and is incomplete. The sample includes about 130,000 clones, 80% of them seen just once. Material: PBMCs. Source of these receptors: a man aged 35-49 years in good health and CMV-seronegative. CDR3s include the opening cysteine and the closing phenylalanine or tryptophan. The D gene is left open where the match is weak. Clone size is given for some rows only: seen once, a few or many times, or a class if the clone is expanded.

clone_size j_call d_call v_call cdr3_nt cdr3_aa
. TRBJ2-1 TRBD2 TRBV27 TGTGCCAGCAGTTTATCGCCTAGCGGGGTCTACAATGAGCAGTTCTTC CASSLSPSGVYNEQFF
. TRBJ1-2 . TRBV6-4 TGTGCCAGCAGGCCTGATGACAGGCGGCTCTATGGCTACACCTTC CASRPDDRRLYGYTF
. TRBJ1-2 TRBD1 TRBV28 TGTGCCAGCAGTCGGCGGGACAGGAACTATGGCTACACCTTC CASSRRDRNYGYTF
. TRBJ1-1 . TRBV5-1 TGCGCCAGCAGCTTCAAGGGGGACACTGAAGCTTTCTTT CASSFKGDTEAFF
. TRBJ1-5 . TRBV7-2 TGTGCCAGCAGCTTAGTCCCGAAAGGAGGGGAGCCCCAGCATTTT CASSLVPKGGEPQHF
. TRBJ2-5 TRBD2 TRBV7-9 TGTGCCAGCAGCTTTCCGGGACTACCTCGAGAGACCCAGTACTTC CASSFPGLPRETQYF
. TRBJ1-6 . TRBV25-1 TGTGCCAGCAGTGAAAGGCTTGAGGGTTTTTCACCCCTCCACTTT CASSERLEGFSPLHF
. TRBJ1-2 . TRBV30 TGTGCCTGGAATATTCTGGACACTGGTGGCTACACCTTC CAWNILDTGGYTF
. TRBJ2-7 TRBD1 TRBV2 TGTGCCAGCAGCGATGTAAGGACAGGGAGGAGTTACGAGCAGTACTTC CASSDVRTGRSYEQYF
. TRBJ1-6 . TRBV9 TGTGCCAGCAGCGCACAGGCCTATAATTCACCCCTCCACTTT CASSAQAYNSPLHF
. TRBJ1-1 TRBD1 TRBV18 TGTGCCAGCTCAGACCCGGACAGGGTTTGGAACACTGAAGCTTTCTTT CASSDPDRVWNTEAFF
. TRBJ1-2 . TRBV2 TGTGCCAGCAGGACAGATAACTATGGCTACACCTTC CASRTDNYGYTF
. TRBJ2-5 . TRBV5-4 TGTGCCAGCAGCCTAAGGGGGGGCTCAGAGACCCAGTACTTC CASSLRGGSETQYF
. TRBJ1-4 TRBD1 TRBV30 TGTGCCTGGGGGGGGGACAGGGGAGGCGAAAAACTGTTTTTT CAWGGDRGGEKLFF
. TRBJ1-2 . TRBV27 TGTGCCAGCAGTTTGGCCGACAGGAACGGCTACACCTTC CASSLADRNGYTF
. TRBJ1-4 TRBD1 TRBV28 TGTGCCAGCAGTGGAACGACCGGGACAGGCCTTCTTAAACTGTTTTTT CASSGTTGTGLLKLFF
. TRBJ1-4 . TRBV7-2 TGTGCCAGCAGCTACGGGACTCTAAATGAAAAACTGTTTTTT CASSYGTLNEKLFF
once TRBJ2-1 . TRBV15 TGTGCCACCAGCTCCCAGGGGGGACCCCATACGGATGAGCAGTTCTTC CATSSQGGPHTDEQFF
. TRBJ1-1 . TRBV6-6 TGTGCCAGCAGTTACTCGACGGGGGGGGGAAACACTGAAGCTTTCTTT CASSYSTGGGNTEAFF
. TRBJ1-3 . TRBV4-1 TGCGCCAGCAGCCAAGAATCGGGGACTGGAAACACCATATATTTT CASSQESGTGNTIYF
. TRBJ2-3 . TRBV29-1 TGCAGCGTAGACTCCTCGAGCCTCACAGATACGCAGTATTTT CSVDSSSLTDTQYF
few TRBJ2-2 . TRBV6-5 TGTGCCAGCAGTTACGGGGGCGGGAGAGCCACCGGGGAGCTGTTTTTT CASSYGGGRATGELFF
. TRBJ2-2 TRBD2 TRBV2 TGTGCCAGCAGTGACCCTAGCGGGAGGAGGGACACCGGGGAGCTGTTTTTT CASSDPSGRRDTGELFF
. TRBJ2-3 TRBD2 TRBV10-1 TGCGCCAGCAGTGAGTCGTTTCCTAGCGGGCGGAGCACAGATACGCAGTATTTT CASSESFPSGRSTDTQYF
. TRBJ2-3 . TRBV9 TGTGCCAGCAGCGTACTAGCGAAGAGCACAGATACGCAGTATTTT CASSVLAKSTDTQYF
. TRBJ2-3 . TRBV5-1 TGCGCCAGCAGCTTGAACGCTGCGGCGGATACGCAGTATTTT CASSLNAAADTQYF
. TRBJ1-1 . TRBV2 TGTGCCAGCAGTGGCTCAACGGCTGAAGCTTTCTTT CASSGSTAEAFF
. TRBJ2-5 . TRBV7-3 TGTGCCAGCAGCCATGGACAGCAAGAGACCCAGTACTTC CASSHGQQETQYF
. TRBJ2-7 . TRBV20-1 TGCAGTGCCATCTACGAGCAGTACTTC CSAIYEQYF
few TRBJ1-5 TRBD1 TRBV15 TGTGCCACCAGCAGGGGACAGGGCTTTGGGCAGCCCCAGCATTTT CATSRGQGFGQPQHF
. TRBJ1-5 . TRBV2 TGTGCCAGCAAAGGCGAAGAGGGGCCCCAGCATTTT CASKGEEGPQHF
. TRBJ1-2 TRBD1 TRBV11-1 TGTGCCAGCAGCTTCTCAGGGGGCGGCGGCTACACCTTC CASSFSGGGGYTF
few TRBJ2-7 TRBD2 TRBV5-6 TGTGCCAGCAGCTTGTGGACTAGCGTTTTCTACGAGCAGTACTTC CASSLWTSVFYEQYF
once TRBJ1-1 TRBD1 TRBV7-2 TGTGCCAGCAGCTTAGGAGGGGTTGGGACAGTCCTCCAAGCTTTCTTT CASSLGGVGTVLQAFF
few TRBJ2-1 TRBD2 TRBV5-1 TGCGCCAGCAGCTTTTCTAGCGGGAGTTACAATGAGCAGTTCTTC CASSFSSGSYNEQFF
. TRBJ2-1 . TRBV25-1 TGTGCCAGCAGCACTCAGGGTGTTGAGCAGTTCTTC CASSTQGVEQFF
. TRBJ2-3 TRBD1 TRBV5-1 TGCGCCAGCAGCACCGGACAGGGCCGGGATACGCAGTATTTT CASSTGQGRDTQYF
. TRBJ2-1 TRBD2 TRBV6-1 TGTGCCAGCAGTGATAACCAAGGGGGACTAGCAGACTACAATGAGCAGTTCTTC CASSDNQGGLADYNEQFF
. TRBJ1-2 . TRBV30 TGTGCCTGGATGGGGGGGATGGCTAACTATGGCTACACCTTC CAWMGGMANYGYTF
few TRBJ1-5 . TRBV6-6 TGTGCCAGCAGGCCGGGGGGAATGGGTCAGCCCCAGCATTTT CASRPGGMGQPQHF
. TRBJ2-5 . TRBV7-9 TGTGCCAGCAGCTTAAGGGGTGGTGAGACCCAGTACTTC CASSLRGGETQYF
. TRBJ2-7 TRBD1 TRBV30 TGTGCCTGGGAACGACAGGGGGTGGGGGAGCAGTACTTC CAWERQGVGEQYF
. TRBJ1-6 TRBD1 TRBV5-4 TGTGCCAGCAGCTCGGGACAGGGGATGGCGGATTCACCCCTCCACTTT CASSSGQGMADSPLHF
. TRBJ2-7 . TRBV4-1 TGCGCCAGCAGCCAAGTTGGGACTCTCCGATACGAGCAGTACTTC CASSQVGTLRYEQYF
. TRBJ2-2 TRBD1 TRBV9 TGTGCCAGCAGTTGGACAGGGGGGGATACCGGGGAGCTGTTTTTT CASSWTGGDTGELFF
. TRBJ2-7 TRBD1 TRBV5-1 TGCGCCAGCAGTCTACTAACCGGGACAGCCTACGAGCAGTACTTC CASSLLTGTAYEQYF
. TRBJ1-4 . TRBV5-1 TGCGCCAGCAGCTTAGACCCGGCAGGGCAGACTCCTAATGAAAAACTGTTTTTT CASSLDPAGQTPNEKLFF
once TRBJ2-1 TRBD2 TRBV19 TGTGCCAGTAGTATAGTGACTAGCGGGAGCCACAATGAGCAGTTCTTC CASSIVTSGSHNEQFF
. TRBJ2-1 . TRBV5-8 TGTGCCAGCATTATGCGATTGACCCGTGACAACAATGAGCAGTTCTTC CASIMRLTRDNNEQFF
once TRBJ2-7 . TRBV5-1 TGCGCCAGCAGCTTTGCATCCTACCGTTCCGGCTACGAGCAGTACTTC CASSFASYRSGYEQYF
. TRBJ1-5 . TRBV6-5 TGTGCCAGCAGTAGGGAGCAGGGGAGTCAGCCCCAGCATTTT CASSREQGSQPQHF
once TRBJ1-2 TRBD1 TRBV10-3 TGTGCCATCAGTGAGCGGGACAGATCTTATGGCTACACCTTC CAISERDRSYGYTF